The T cell receptor beta chain described here comes from a study of blood T cell repertoires in COVID-19. TCRdb's copy holds only in-frame clones and misses some; the assay was immunoSEQ multiplex PCR. The data hold 100,000 to 150,000 clones, with roughly 80% observed a single time. V shed 1 base, J shed 8 bases, and the junction held 5 bases outside the gene matches. CDR1 PRHDT and CDR2 FYEKMQ come from the germline V gene (reference sequence). The CDR3 is 14 residues long. The sample consisted of peripheral blood. This clonotype was sampled from a man aged 50 or older with acute or convalescent COVID-19. The chain uses TRBV13 and TRBJ1-2, with 9 bases matching TRBD1. CDR3 residues: CASSLDATGGGYTF. DNA for the CDR3: TGTGCCAGCAGCTTAGATGCGACAGGGGGAGGCTACACCTTC.